The T cell receptor beta chain described here comes from a study of CXCR3-negative and CXCR3-positive naive CD8 T cells. Study observations and caveats: In both naive subsets diversity was comparably high, whereas memory CD8+ cells showed much lower diversity.

On this clonotype itself: Its antigen is unknown.

There are 16 residues in the CDR3. Germline CDR1 is SEHNR and CDR2 is FQNEAQ (reference sequence). Preparation of TRB cDNA libraries relied on 5' RACE carrying UMI labels. TCRdb reworked the 5' RACE reads into one entry per CDR3 protein, no DNA. Here the sample table reports under 70,000 distinct CDR3 sequences. This TCR was recovered from a human donor in good health. Some clones in this sample may be carry-over from other donors' samples. The chain links TRBV7-9 to TRBJ2-1; TCRdb lists TRBD1, though no DNA is available to test this call. Sequencing used memory CD8+ T cells from blood. CDR3 region: CASSLDMGRRNNEQFF. Supplemented by reference TRBV7-9 and TRBJ2-1, the full variable domain reads DTGVSQNPRHKITKRGQNVTFRCDPISEHNRLYWYRQTLGQGPEFLTYFQNEAQLEKSRLLSDRFSAERPKGSFSTLEIQRTEQGDSAMYLCASSLDMGRRNNEQFFGPGTRLTVL.